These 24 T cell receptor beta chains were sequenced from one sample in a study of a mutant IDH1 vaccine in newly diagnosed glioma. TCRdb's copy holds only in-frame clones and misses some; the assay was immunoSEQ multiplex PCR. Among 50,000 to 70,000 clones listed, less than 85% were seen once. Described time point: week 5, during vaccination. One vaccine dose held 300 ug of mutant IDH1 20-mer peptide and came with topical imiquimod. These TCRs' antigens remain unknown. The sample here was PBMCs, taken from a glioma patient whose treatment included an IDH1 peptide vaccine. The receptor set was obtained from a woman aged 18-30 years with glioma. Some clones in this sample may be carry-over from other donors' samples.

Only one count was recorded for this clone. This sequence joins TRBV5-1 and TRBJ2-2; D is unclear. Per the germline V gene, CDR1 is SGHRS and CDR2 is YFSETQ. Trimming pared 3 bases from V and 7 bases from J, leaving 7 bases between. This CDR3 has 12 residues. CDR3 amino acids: CASSSPGGELFF. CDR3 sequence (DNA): TGCGCCAGCAGCTCGCCCGGCGGGGAGCTGTTTTTT.

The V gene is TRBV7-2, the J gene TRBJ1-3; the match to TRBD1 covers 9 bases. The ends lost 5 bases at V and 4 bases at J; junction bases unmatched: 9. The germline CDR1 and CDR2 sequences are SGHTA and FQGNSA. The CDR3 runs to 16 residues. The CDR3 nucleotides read TGTGCCAGCAGCCTACCGGGACAGGGAGCGGGAAACACCATATATTTT. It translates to CASSLPGQGAGNTIYF.

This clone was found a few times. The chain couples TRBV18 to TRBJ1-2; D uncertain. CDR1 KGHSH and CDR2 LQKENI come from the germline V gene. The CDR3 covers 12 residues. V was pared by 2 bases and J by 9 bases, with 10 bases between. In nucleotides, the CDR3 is TGTGCCAGCTCACCAAAAGGGATACGCTACACCTTC. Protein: CASSPKGIRYTF. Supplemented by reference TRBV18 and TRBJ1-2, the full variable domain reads NAGVMQNPRHLVRRRGQEARLRCSPMKGHSHVYWYRQLPEEGLKFMVYLQKENIIDESGMPKERFSAEFPKEGPSILRIQQVVRGDSAAYFCASSPKGIRYTFGSGTRLTVV.

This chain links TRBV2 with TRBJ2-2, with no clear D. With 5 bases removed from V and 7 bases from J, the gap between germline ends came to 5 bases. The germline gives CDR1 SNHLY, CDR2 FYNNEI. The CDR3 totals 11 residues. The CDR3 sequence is CASSSRGELFF. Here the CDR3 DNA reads TGTGCCAGCAGTTCCCGCGGGGAGCTGTTTTTT.

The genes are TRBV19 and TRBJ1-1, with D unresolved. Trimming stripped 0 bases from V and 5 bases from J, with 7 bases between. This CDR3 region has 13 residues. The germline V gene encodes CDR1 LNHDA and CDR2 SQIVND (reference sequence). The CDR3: CASSIDTRTEAFF. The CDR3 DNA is TGTGCCAGTAGTATAGATACACGGACTGAAGCTTTCTTT.

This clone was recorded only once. The CDR3 region has the DNA TGTGCCAGCAGTCAGGGGGCGACCTATGGCTACACCTTC. Translating it yields CASSQGATYGYTF. V usage is TRBV28 and J usage is TRBJ1-2; 8 nucleotides agree with TRBD1. In germline, CDR1 is MDHEN, CDR2 SYDVKM. The ends lost 5 bases at V and 4 bases at J; junction bases unmatched: 3. The CDR3 totals 13 residues.

CDR3 in amino acids: CASSQFASWGTGELFF. In nucleotides, the CDR3 is TGCGCCAGCAGCCAATTCGCTAGCTGGGGCACCGGGGAGCTGTTTTTT. The chain has TRBV4-3 and TRBJ2-2; D may be TRBD2 (5 bases). The CDR3 totals 16 residues. V was pared by 2 bases and J by 4 bases, with 14 bases between. CDR1 and CDR2 from the germline V gene are LGHNA and YSLEER.

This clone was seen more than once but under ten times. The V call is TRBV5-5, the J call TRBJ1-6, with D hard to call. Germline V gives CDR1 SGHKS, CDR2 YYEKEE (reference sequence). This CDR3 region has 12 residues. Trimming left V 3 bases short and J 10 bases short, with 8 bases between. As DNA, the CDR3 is TGTGCCAGCAGCTCTCCGGACTCACCCCTCCACTTT. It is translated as CASSSPDSPLHF.

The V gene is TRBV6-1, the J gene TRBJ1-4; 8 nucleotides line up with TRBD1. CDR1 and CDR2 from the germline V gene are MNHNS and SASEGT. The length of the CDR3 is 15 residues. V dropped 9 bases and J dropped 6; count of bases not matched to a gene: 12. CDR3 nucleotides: TGTGCCAGTATCACAGGGGGTCTCGGCTATGAAAAACTGTTTTTT. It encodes CASITGGLGYEKLFF.

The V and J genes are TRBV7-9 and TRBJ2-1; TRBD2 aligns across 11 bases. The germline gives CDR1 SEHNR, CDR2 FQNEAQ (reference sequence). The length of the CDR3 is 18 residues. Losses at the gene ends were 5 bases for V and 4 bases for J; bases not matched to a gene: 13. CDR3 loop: CASSPEARLAGLYNEQFF. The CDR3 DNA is TGTGCCAGCAGCCCCGAAGCCCGACTAGCGGGGTTATACAATGAGCAGTTCTTC. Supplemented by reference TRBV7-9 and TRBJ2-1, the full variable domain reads DTGVSQNPRHKITKRGQNVTFRCDPISEHNRLYWYRQTLGQGPEFLTYFQNEAQLEKSRLLSDRFSAERPKGSFSTLEIQRTEQGDSAMYLCASSPEARLAGLYNEQFFGPGTRLTVL.

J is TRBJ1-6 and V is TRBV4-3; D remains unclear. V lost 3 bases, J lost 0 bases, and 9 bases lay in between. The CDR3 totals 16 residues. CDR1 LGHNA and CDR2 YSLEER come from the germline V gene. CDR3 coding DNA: TGCGCCAGCAGCCAGGAAAGCAGCTCCTATAATTCACCCCTCCACTTT. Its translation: CASSQESSSYNSPLHF.

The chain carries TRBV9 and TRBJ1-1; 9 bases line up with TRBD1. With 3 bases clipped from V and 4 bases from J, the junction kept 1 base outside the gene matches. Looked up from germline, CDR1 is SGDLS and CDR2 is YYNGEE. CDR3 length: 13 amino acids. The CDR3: CASSGTGVTEAFF. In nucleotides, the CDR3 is TGTGCCAGCAGCGGGACAGGGGTCACTGAAGCTTTCTTT.

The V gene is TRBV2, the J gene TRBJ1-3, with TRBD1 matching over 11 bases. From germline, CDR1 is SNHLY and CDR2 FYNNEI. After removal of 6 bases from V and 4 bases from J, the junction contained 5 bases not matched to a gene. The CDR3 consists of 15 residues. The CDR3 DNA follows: TGTGCCAGCAGAACGGACAGGGGGCGAGGAAACACCATATATTTT. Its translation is CASRTDRGRGNTIYF.

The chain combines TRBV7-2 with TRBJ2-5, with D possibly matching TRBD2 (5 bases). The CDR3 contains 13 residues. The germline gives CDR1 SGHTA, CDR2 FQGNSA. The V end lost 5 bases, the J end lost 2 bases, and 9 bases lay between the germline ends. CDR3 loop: CASSRGYQETQYF. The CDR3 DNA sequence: TGTGCCAGCAGCCGCGGGTATCAAGAGACCCAGTACTTC.

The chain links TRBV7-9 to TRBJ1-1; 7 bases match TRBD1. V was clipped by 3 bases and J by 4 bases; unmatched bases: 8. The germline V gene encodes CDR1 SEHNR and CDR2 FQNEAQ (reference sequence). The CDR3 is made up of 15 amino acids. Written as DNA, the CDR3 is TGTGCCAGCAGCTTCAACAGGGGCTTGGGCACTGAAGCTTTCTTT. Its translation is CASSFNRGLGTEAFF.

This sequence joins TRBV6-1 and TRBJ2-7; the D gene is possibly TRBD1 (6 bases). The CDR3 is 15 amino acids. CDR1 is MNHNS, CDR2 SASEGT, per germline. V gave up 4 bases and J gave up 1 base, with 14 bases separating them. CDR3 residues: CASSVEGHQSYEQYF. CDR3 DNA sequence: TGTGCCAGCAGTGTCGAGGGACATCAGTCCTACGAGCAGTACTTC.

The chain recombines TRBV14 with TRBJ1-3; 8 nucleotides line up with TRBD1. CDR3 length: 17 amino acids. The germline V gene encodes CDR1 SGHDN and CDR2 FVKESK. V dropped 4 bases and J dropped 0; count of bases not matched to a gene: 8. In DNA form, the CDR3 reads TGTGCCAGCAGCCGGAAAGCGGGACAGGCCTCTGGAAACACCATATATTTT. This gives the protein CASSRKAGQASGNTIYF.

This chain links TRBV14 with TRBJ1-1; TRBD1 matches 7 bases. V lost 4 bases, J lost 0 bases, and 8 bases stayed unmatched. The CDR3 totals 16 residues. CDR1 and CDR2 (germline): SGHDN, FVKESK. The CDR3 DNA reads TGTGCCAGCAGCCCCCGGGACAGAACTATGAACACTGAAGCTTTCTTT. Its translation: CASSPRDRTMNTEAFF.

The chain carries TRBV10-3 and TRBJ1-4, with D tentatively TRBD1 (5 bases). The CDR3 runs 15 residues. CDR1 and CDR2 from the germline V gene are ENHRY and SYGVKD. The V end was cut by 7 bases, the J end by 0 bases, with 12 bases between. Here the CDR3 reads CAIKKTEATNEKLFF. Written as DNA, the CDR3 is TGTGCCATCAAGAAGACAGAGGCAACTAATGAAAAACTGTTTTTT.

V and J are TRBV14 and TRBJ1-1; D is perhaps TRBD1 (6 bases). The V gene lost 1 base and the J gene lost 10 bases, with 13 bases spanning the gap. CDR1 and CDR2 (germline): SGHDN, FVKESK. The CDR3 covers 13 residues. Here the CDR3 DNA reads TGTGCCAGCAGCCAAGCAGGAACAGGGCTAGCTTTCTTT. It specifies CASSQAGTGLAFF.

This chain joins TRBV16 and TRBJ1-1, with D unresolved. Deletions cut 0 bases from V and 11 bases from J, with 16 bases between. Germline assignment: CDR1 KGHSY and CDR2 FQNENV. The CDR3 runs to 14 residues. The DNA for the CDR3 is TGTGCCAGCAGCCAATCGAGGGCAGCCGCTCCCGCTTTCTTT. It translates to CASSQSRAAAPAFF.

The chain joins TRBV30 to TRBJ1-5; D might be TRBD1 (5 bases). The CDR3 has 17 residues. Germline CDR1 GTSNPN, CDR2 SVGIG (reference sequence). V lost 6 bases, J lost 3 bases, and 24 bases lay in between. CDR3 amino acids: CACAGPGGQAINQPQHF. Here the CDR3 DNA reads TGTGCCTGTGCGGGGCCAGGAGGGCAGGCTATCAATCAGCCCCAGCATTTT.

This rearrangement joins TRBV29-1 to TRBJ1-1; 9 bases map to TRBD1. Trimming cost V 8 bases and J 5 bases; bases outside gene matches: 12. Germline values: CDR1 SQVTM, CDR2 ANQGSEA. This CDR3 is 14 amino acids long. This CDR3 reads CSTGPGQGGTEAFF. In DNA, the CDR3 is TGCAGCACGGGACCGGGACAGGGAGGAACTGAAGCTTTCTTT.

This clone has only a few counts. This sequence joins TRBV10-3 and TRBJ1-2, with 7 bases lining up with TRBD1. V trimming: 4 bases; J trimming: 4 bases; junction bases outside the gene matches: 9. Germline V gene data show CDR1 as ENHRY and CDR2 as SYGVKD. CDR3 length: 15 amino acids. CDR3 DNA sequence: TGTGCCATCAGTGTGACCCGGGACAGCTTCTATGGCTACACCTTC. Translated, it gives CAISVTRDSFYGYTF.